The 23 T cell receptor beta chains below were found in one sample sequenced in a study of metastatic and nonmetastatic thyroid tumors. TCRdb re-clonotyped the PCR reads via MiXCR. The sample lists 9,900 or so clones; 9.5% to 12% were seen once. Patients were all untreated before their thyroid surgery. The sequenced sample consisted of tumor tissue. All receptors derive from a female donor with papillary thyroid cancer or a benign thyroid nodule (not recorded which). Some clones in this sample may be carry-over from other donors' samples.

With respect to this clone: At one end the junction does not follow the germline gene, possibly because of a read error. The chain combines TRBV3-1 with TRBJ1-2, with D unclear. From germline, CDR1 is LGHDT and CDR2 YNNKEL (reference sequence). The CDR3 sequence is 13 residues long. The chain's CDR3 is CASSQYGRVGCTF. For the CDR3, the DNA is TGTGCCAGCAGCCAATATGGGCGGGTCGGCTGCACCTTC.

This clone was observed many times. Compared with germline, one end of the junction differs, possibly owing to a read error. V gene TRBV7-7 combines with J gene TRBJ2-1; D is uncertain. The CDR3 length is 14 residues. Germline V CDR1 and CDR2: SSHAT, FNYEAQ (reference sequence). In nucleotides, the CDR3 is TGTGCTAGCAGCTTAGCCGGGCGGTACAATGAGCAGTTCTTC. As protein: CASSLAGRYNEQFF.

At least ten counts were recorded for this clone. The rearrangement uses TRBV5-6 and TRBJ2-7; the match to TRBD2 covers 7 bases. Germline values: CDR1 SGHDT, CDR2 YYEEEE. The CDR3 consists of 15 residues. V was pared by 1 base and J by 4 bases, with 8 bases of the junction left unmatched. CDR3 loop: CASSLQEGGRYEQYF. Here the CDR3 DNA reads TGTGCCAGCAGCTTGCAGGAGGGAGGGAGATACGAGCAGTACTTC.

This clone came up many times. The chain is built from TRBV19 and TRBJ2-3, with TRBD2 matching over 12 bases. The V segment lost 7 bases and the J segment 4 bases; nucleotides outside the gene matches: 6. CDR3 size: 15 residues. Per the germline V gene, CDR1 is LNHDA and CDR2 is SQIVND (reference sequence). The DNA of the CDR3 is TGTGCCAGTATCTCTAGCGGGGGGGCGTCAGATACGCAGTATTTT. This sequence encodes CASISSGGASDTQYF.

This clone was picked up many times. The chain uses TRBV11-2 and TRBJ2-2; TRBD1 might be the D (5 bases). Deletions cut 6 bases from V and 7 bases from J, with 15 bases between. Germline V lookup: CDR1 SGHAT, CDR2 FQNNGV. The CDR3 spans 14 residues. As DNA, the CDR3 is TGTGCCAGCAGAACAGGCAGTTTGCGCGGGGAGCTGTTTTTT. Protein product: CASRTGSLRGELFF.

In its sample, this clone ranks as large. The gene calls are TRBV6-1 and TRBJ2-7; 9 bases map to TRBD1. Germline-derived CDR1 and CDR2 are MNHNS and SASEGT. J lost 3 bases, V lost 6 bases, and 6 bases had no gene match. The CDR3 has 14 residues. The CDR3 region is CASRGGDRDYEQYF. CDR3 bases: TGTGCCAGCAGGGGTGGGGACAGGGACTACGAGCAGTACTTC.

The table lists this clone with a few counts. The junction and the germline gene differ at one end; a read error may be behind it. The gene calls are TRBV6-1 and TRBJ2-4, with 7 bases matching TRBD2. The CDR3 length is 15 residues. Germline CDR1 is MNHNS and CDR2 is SASEGT. The CDR3 protein is CAISEAGPVMGVQYF. In DNA form, the CDR3 reads TGTGCCATCAGTGAAGCGGGGCCAGTGATGGGTGTTCAGTACTTC.

Relative to its sample, this clone is medium-sized. V usage is TRBV6-2 or TRBV6-3 and J usage is TRBJ1-1; D uncertain. The CDR3 totals 13 residues. Trimming left V 7 bases short and J 1 base short, with 10 bases between. The germline V gene encodes CDR1 MNHEY and CDR2 SVGEGT. The CDR3 spells CASTPRWNTEAFF. The CDR3 coding sequence is TGTGCCAGCACCCCCCGGTGGAACACTGAAGCTTTCTTT.

In its sample, this clone ranks as medium-sized (0.01 to 0.1%). The rearrangement uses TRBV10-1 and TRBJ2-2; 9 bases align to TRBD2. The V gene end was trimmed by 5 bases and the J gene end by 4 bases; junction bases not matched to a gene: 8. Germline CDR1 reads WNHNN; CDR2 reads SYGVQD (reference sequence). The CDR3 extends over 16 amino acids. CDR3 loop: CASSLTGTSFTGELFF. The DNA of the CDR3 is TGCGCCAGCAGTTTAACCGGGACTAGCTTCACCGGGGAGCTGTTTTTT.

This clone was seen at least ten times. The chain is built from TRBV9 and TRBJ1-2; 11 nucleotides match TRBD1. The CDR3 runs to 14 residues. Trimming took 2 bases from V and 8 from J; bases not matched to a gene: 5. CDR1 SGDLS and CDR2 YYNGEE come from the germline V gene. CDR3 loop: CASSVTGQGDGYTF. DNA of the CDR3: TGTGCCAGCAGCGTGACGGGACAGGGGGACGGCTACACCTTC.

Ten or more counts support this clone. V is TRBV20-1 and J is TRBJ2-3; 9 nucleotides align to TRBD2. This CDR3 is 12 amino acids long. Germline loops: CDR1 DFQATT, CDR2 SNEGSKA (reference sequence). With 3 bases clipped from V and 5 bases from J, the junction kept 0 bases outside the gene matches. The chain's CDR3 is CSARTSGDTQYF. Written as DNA, the CDR3 is TGCAGTGCTAGGACTAGCGGAGATACGCAGTATTTT.

This clone has ten or more counts. The V call is TRBV5-1, the J call TRBJ1-2, with 9 bases that match TRBD1. CDR1 is SGHRS, CDR2 YFSETQ, per germline. Germline trimming cut 7 bases from V and 6 bases from J; bases unmatched to any gene: 7. The CDR3 covers 13 residues. The chain's CDR3 is CASRGGQGNGYTF. CDR3 DNA sequence: TGCGCCAGCCGGGGGGGACAGGGCAATGGCTACACCTTC.

By sample share, this clone is medium-sized. The V call is TRBV6-4, the J call TRBJ2-1, with 10 bases that match TRBD2. The CDR3 is 15 residues long. Germline assignment: CDR1 MRHNA and CDR2 SNTAGT. Germline trimming cut 5 bases from V and 2 bases from J; bases unmatched to any gene: 3. The CDR3 sequence: CASSPGTSAYNEQFF. CDR3 nucleotide sequence: TGTGCCAGCAGTCCCGGGACTAGCGCCTACAATGAGCAGTTCTTC.

This clone was picked up many times. V usage is TRBV5-1 and J usage is TRBJ2-3; 12 bases match TRBD2. This CDR3 spans 18 amino acids. The junction had 12 bases not matched to a gene; V was cut back by 3 bases and J by 4 bases. Germline V gives CDR1 SGHRS, CDR2 YFSETQ. In DNA, the CDR3 is TGCGCCAGCAGCTCCTCGAGACGCGGACTAGCGGGGCCAGATACGCAGTATTTT. Protein: CASSSSRRGLAGPDTQYF.

By sample fraction, this clone is medium-sized. The chain couples TRBV28 to TRBJ1-1; TRBD1 matches 9 bases. Germline V lookup: CDR1 MDHEN, CDR2 SYDVKM. J lost 4 bases, V lost 6 bases, and 9 bases had no gene match. The CDR3 contains 15 residues. CDR3 in DNA: TGTGCCAGCAGATATTTCGTGACAGGGGGCACTGAAGCTTTCTTT. Its translation: CASRYFVTGGTEAFF.

This clone is labeled as medium-sized. V and J are TRBV6-1 and TRBJ1-5, with D unclear. Germline assignment: CDR1 MNHNS and CDR2 SASEGT. Trimming took off 7 bases at V and 5 bases at J, with 18 bases between the two ends. CDR3 size: 15 residues. CDR3 in DNA: TGTGCCAGCACCCGACGGTGGGGTTCGGATCAGCCCCAGCATTTT. Its translation: CASTRRWGSDQPQHF.

This clone was seen a few times. This chain connects TRBV6-1 to TRBJ1-6, with TRBD1 matching 10 bases. This CDR3 region has 16 residues. Germline values: CDR1 MNHNS, CDR2 SASEGT. V dropped 6 bases and J dropped 6; count of bases not matched to a gene: 8. In DNA form, the CDR3 reads TGTGCCAGCAGCACCGGGACAGGGGCGATTAATTCACCCCTCCACTTT. Translation gives CASSTGTGAINSPLHF.

By frequency in the sample, this clone is medium-sized. The rearrangement links TRBV2 to TRBJ2-3, with D hard to call. The CDR3 covers 14 residues. The germline V gene has CDR1 SNHLY and CDR2 FYNNEI. V was cut by 2 bases and J by 2 bases, with 8 bases left in between. CDR3 amino acids: CASSELGSTDTQYF. The CDR3 DNA is TGTGCCAGCAGTGAACTGGGCTCCACAGATACGCAGTATTTT. The whole variable domain, remainder taken from reference TRBV2 and TRBJ2-3, is EPEVTQTPSHQVTQMGQEVILRCVPISNHLYFYWYRQILGQKVEFLVSFYNNEISEKSEIFDDQFSVERPDGSNFTLKIRSTKLEDSAMYFCASSELGSTDTQYFGPGTRLTVL.

This clone turned up a few times. A much larger clone lies a single base off, so this may be a read error. The V and J genes are TRBV3-1 and TRBJ2-5, with D tentatively TRBD2 (6 bases). Between the trimmed V and J ends, which lost 1 base and 4 bases, there was a span of 16 bases. The CDR3 loop spans 16 amino acids. Germline CDR1 reads LGHDT; CDR2 reads YNNKEL (reference sequence). The CDR3 DNA follows: TGTGCCAGCAGCCAAGGTAGCGTACTAGCAGGAGAGACCCAGTACTTC. It translates to CASSQGSVLAGETQYF.

Concerning this clone itself: The conserved final phenylalanine or tryptophan is absent from the CDR3, which likely points to a read error. As DNA, the CDR3 is TGTGCCAGCAATGGTGCCCCTAATGAAAAACTGTTTTTA. The encoded protein is CASNGAPNEKLFL. This sequence joins TRBV3-1 and TRBJ1-4; D uncertain. V gave up 7 bases and J gave up 3 bases, with 9 bases separating them. From germline, CDR1 is LGHDT and CDR2 YNNKEL (reference sequence). There are 13 residues in the CDR3.

This clone has only a few counts. This rearrangement joins TRBV27 to TRBJ2-5; D may correspond to TRBD1 or TRBD2 (5 bases each). The V end was cut by 3 bases, the J end by 2 bases, with 16 bases between. The CDR3 runs 16 residues. Germline V gene data show CDR1 as MNHEY and CDR2 as SMNVEV (reference sequence). This chain's CDR3 is CASSFGAGGSQETQYF. In DNA form, the CDR3 reads TGTGCCAGCAGTTTTGGGGCGGGTGGGTCTCAAGAGACCCAGTACTTC.

In this sample, this clone turned up many times. V gene TRBV7-3 combines with J gene TRBJ2-5, with TRBD1 as a possible D gene (7 bases). There are 13 residues in the CDR3. V shed 5 bases and J shed 4 bases, with 11 bases lying between them. Germline assignment: CDR1 SGHTA and CDR2 FQGTGA. The chain's CDR3 is CASSGGTVETQYF. The DNA for the CDR3 is TGTGCCAGCAGCGGAGGGACAGTAGAGACCCAGTACTTC.

In the case of this clone: In this CDR3 the conserved last residue, phenylalanine or tryptophan, is missing, so a read error is likely. The chain's CDR3 is CAWSGGVGARPQHS. The CDR3, as DNA: TGTGCCTGGAGTGGGGGTGTGGGGGCTCGGCCCCAGCATTCT. V is TRBV30 and J is TRBJ1-5; D possibly corresponds to TRBD1 (6 bases). Trimming pared 1 base from V and 9 bases from J, leaving 16 bases between. The CDR3 totals 14 residues. Germline-derived CDR1 and CDR2 are GTSNPN and SVGIG (reference sequence).